This TCR beta chain came from a study of cytomegalovirus exposure and HLA in healthy donors. The overall study: The use of the same platform for the roughly 120 validation repertoires and the roughly 670 first-cohort repertoires was reported by a later analysis.

Note on this clone: Its antigen is currently unknown.

Germline V gene lookup returns CDR1 MNHEY and CDR2 SMNVEV (reference sequence). The CDR3 has 15 residues. After removal of 0 bases from V and 8 bases from J, the junction contained 5 bases not matched to a gene. General study findings and limits: Through in vitro validation, three CMV-associated chains were shown to be specific for CMV antigens. Cytomegalovirus association was assigned to approximately 160 TCR beta chains. Published work reported that the classifier diagnosed cytomegalovirus status with high specificity and sensitivity.

Libraries were prepared by immunoSEQ multiplex PCR; TCRdb keeps only in-frame clonotypes and omits some of them. The repertoire consists of about 120,000 clones, with 85% to 90% occurring once and the leading ten covering roughly 6.3%. This clonotype was sampled from a young woman in good health and CMV-seropositive. The sample comprised PBMCs. This chain connects TRBV27 to TRBJ1-2; 11 nucleotides align to TRBD1. The CDR3 region has the DNA TGTGCCAGCAGTTTATCATCCGGGACAGGGGGGGGCTACACCTTC. It encodes CASSLSSGTGGGYTF.